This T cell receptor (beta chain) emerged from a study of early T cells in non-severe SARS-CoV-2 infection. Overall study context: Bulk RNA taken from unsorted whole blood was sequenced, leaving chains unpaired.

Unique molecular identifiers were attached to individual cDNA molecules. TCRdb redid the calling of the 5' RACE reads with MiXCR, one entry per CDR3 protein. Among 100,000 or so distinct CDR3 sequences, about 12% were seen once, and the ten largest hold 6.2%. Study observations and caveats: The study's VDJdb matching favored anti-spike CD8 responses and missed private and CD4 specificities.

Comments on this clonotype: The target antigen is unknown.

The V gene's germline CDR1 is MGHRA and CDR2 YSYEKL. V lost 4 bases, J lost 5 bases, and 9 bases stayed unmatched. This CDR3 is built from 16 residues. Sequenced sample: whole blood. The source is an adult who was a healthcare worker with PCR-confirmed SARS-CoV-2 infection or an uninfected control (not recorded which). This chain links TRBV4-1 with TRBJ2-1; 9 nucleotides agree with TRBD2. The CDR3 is CASSLYIAGVNNEQFF. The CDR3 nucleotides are TGCGCCAGCAGCCTTTATATAGCGGGAGTTAACAATGAGCAGTTCTTC.